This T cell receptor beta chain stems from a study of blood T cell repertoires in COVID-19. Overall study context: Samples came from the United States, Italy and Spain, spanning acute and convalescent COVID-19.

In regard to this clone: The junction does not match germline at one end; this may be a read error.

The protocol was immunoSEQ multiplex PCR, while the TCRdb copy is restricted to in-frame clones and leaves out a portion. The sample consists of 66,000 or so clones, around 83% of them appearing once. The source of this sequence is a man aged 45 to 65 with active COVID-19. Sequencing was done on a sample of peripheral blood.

This CDR3 reads CVSSLSSAVSYNEQFF. In nucleotides, the CDR3 is TGCGTCAGCAGCTTATCTTCTGCGGTTTCCTACAATGAGCAGTTCTTC. V usage is TRBV5-1 and J usage is TRBJ2-1; D not resolved. This CDR3 contains 16 residues. Germline V gene sequence: CDR1 SGHRS, CDR2 YFSETQ.